This T cell receptor (beta chain) emerged from a study of cytomegalovirus exposure and HLA in healthy donors. Study context: Findings of an earlier analysis included over 95 million unique TCR beta sequences from roughly 190 million T cells. Study outcomes and limitations: Clonal expansion was found to be greater in HLA-associated TCR beta chains than in equally common others in a later analysis. The study reported that TCR beta sequences accurately predicted HLA-A and HLA-B alleles in most subjects.

Details on this clone: The antigen remains unidentified.

The PCR used 60 Vbeta and 13 Jbeta primers. Clones were read by immunoSEQ multiplex PCR, and TCRdb kept only the in-frame ones, dropping some. This sample yields roughly 180,000 clones, of which approximately 84% are seen a single time; roughly 5% belongs to the top ten. Deletions cut 2 bases from V and 6 bases from J, with 5 bases between. The length of the CDR3 is 11 residues. Germline V lookup: CDR1 DFQATT, CDR2 SNEGSKA (reference sequence). All donors participated as healthy donors of bone marrow. Sequencing input: PBMCs. The TCR originated in a girl aged 10-17 years in good health and CMV-seropositive. The rearrangement uses TRBV20-1 and TRBJ2-1; D is unclear. The CDR3 sequence is CSARPLNEQFF. DNA for the CDR3: TGCAGTGCTAGACCCCTCAATGAGCAGTTCTTC.